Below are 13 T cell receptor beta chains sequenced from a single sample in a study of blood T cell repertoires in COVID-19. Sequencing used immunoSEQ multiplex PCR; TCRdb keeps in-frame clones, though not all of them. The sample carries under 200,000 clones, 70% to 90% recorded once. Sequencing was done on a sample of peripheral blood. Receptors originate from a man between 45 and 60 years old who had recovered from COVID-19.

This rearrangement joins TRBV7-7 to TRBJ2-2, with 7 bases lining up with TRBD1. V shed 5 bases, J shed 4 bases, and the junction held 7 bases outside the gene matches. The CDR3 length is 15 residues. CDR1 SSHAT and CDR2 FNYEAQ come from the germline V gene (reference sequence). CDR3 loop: CASSLGTDGTGELFF. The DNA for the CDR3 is TGTGCCAGCAGCCTAGGGACAGACGGCACCGGGGAGCTGTTTTTT.

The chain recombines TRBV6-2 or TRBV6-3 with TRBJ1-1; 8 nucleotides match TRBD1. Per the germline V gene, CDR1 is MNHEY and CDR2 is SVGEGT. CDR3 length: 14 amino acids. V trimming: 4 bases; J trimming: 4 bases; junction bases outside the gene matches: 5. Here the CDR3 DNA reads TGTGCCAGCAGTTTATTTCAGGGGGCCACTGAAGCTTTCTTT. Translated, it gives CASSLFQGATEAFF.

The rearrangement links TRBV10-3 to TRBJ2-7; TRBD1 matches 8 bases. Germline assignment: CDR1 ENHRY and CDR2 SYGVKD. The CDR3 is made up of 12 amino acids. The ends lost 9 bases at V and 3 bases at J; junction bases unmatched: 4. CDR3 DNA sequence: TGTGCCATGAGGACAGGGAACTACGAGCAGTACTTC. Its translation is CAMRTGNYEQYF.

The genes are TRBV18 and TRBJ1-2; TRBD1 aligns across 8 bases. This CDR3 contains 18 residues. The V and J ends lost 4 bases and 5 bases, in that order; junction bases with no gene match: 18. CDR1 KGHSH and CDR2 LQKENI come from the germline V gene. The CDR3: CASSLNAGQALVWYGYTF. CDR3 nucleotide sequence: TGTGCCAGCTCACTCAATGCGGGACAGGCGTTGGTGTGGTATGGCTACACCTTC.

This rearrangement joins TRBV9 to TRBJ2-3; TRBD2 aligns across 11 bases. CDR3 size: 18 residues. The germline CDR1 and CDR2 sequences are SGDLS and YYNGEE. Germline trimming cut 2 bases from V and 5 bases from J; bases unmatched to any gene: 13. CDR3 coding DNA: TGTGCCAGCAGCGTTTCCAGGACTAGCGGGTCTAGGGGAGATACGCAGTATTTT. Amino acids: CASSVSRTSGSRGDTQYF.

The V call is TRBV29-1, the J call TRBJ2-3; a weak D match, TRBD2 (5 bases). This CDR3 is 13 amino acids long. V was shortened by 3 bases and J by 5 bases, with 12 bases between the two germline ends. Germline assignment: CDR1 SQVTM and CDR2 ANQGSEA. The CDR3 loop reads CSVDKRVGDTQYF. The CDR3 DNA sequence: TGCAGCGTTGATAAGAGGGTGGGAGATACGCAGTATTTT.

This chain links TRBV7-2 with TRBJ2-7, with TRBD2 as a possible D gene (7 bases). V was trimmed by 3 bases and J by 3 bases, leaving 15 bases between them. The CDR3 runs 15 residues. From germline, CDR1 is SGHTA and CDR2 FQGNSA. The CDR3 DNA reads TGTGCCAGCAGCTTGGTCGGGGGGCAAGACTACGAGCAGTACTTC. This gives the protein CASSLVGGQDYEQYF.

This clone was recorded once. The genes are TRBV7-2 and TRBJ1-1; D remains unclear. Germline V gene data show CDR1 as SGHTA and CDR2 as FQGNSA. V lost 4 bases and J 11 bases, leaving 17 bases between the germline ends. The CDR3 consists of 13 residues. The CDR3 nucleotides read TGTGCCAGCAGCTACGCAGAGGCCCGAGGTGCTTTCTTT. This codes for CASSYAEARGAFF. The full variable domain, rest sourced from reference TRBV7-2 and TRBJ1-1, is GAGVSQSPSNKVTEKGKDVELRCDPISGHTALYWYRQSLGQGLEFLIYFQGNSAPDKSGLPSDRFSAERTGGSVSTLTIQRTQQEDSAVYLCASSYAEARGAFFGQGTRLTVV.

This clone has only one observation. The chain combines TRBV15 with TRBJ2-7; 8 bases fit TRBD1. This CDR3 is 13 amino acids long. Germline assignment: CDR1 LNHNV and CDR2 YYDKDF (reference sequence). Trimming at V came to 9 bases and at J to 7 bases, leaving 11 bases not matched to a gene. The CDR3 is CATKLRGLGEQYF. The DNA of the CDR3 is TGTGCCACGAAACTCAGGGGGCTGGGGGAGCAGTACTTC.

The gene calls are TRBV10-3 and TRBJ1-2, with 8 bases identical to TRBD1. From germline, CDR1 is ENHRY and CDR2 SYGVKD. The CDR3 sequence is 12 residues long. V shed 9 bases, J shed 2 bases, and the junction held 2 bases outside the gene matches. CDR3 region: CAMGQENYGYTF. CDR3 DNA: TGTGCCATGGGACAGGAAAACTATGGCTACACCTTC.

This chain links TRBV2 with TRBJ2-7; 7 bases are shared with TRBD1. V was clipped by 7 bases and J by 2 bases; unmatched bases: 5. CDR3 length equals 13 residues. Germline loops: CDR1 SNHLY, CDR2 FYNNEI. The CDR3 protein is CASKQGTPYEQYF. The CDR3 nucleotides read TGTGCCAGCAAACAGGGGACCCCCTACGAGCAGTACTTC.

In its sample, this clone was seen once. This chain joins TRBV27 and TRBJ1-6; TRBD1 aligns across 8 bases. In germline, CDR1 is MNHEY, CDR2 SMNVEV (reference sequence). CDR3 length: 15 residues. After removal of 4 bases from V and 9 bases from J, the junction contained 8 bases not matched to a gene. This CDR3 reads CASSSTGGRGSPLHF. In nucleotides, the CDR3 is TGTGCCAGCAGTTCCACAGGGGGGAGGGGTTCACCCCTCCACTTT.

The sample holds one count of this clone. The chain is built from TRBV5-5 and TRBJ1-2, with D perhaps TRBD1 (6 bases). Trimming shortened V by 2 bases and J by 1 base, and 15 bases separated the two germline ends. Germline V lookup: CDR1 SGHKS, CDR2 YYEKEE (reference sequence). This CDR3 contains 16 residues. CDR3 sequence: CASSLGTGPNNYGYTF. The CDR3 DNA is TGTGCCAGCAGCTTAGGCACAGGGCCAAATAACTATGGCTACACCTTC.